This is a list of T cell receptor beta chains from one sample in a study of T cells in Graves' hyperthyroidism and ophthalmopathy. TCRdb itself ran the multiplex PCR reads through MiXCR, one entry per CDR3 protein. This sample carries about 600,000 distinct CDR3 sequences, more than 14% of them seen once, and the ten largest clones take approximately 13%. Specimen: blood. The receptors originated from a woman between 45 and 65 years old with Graves' ophthalmopathy. The CDR3 runs from the conserved cysteine through the conserved F or W. Fields, in order: clone size, D gene, J gene, V gene, CDR3 protein, CDR3 DNA. D genes are given only for firm matches. Size values are once, few and many counts, or a class for expanded clones, and some rows have none.

abundance: few; d_gene: NA; j_gene: TRBJ1-2; v_gene: TRBV7-9; CDR3aa: CASSLASGRINYGYTF; CDR3nt: TGTGCCAGCAGCTTAGCCAGTGGACGGATTAACTATGGCTACACCTTC
abundance: many; d_gene: NA; j_gene: TRBJ1-2; v_gene: TRBV20-1; CDR3aa: CSARDRDSPYGYTF; CDR3nt: TGCAGTGCTAGAGATCGCGACAGCCCTTATGGCTACACCTTC
abundance: few; d_gene: NA; j_gene: TRBJ2-2; v_gene: TRBV20-1; CDR3aa: CSAGASSERGTGELFF; CDR3nt: TGCAGTGCTGGCGCCTCTAGCGAGAGAGGCACCGGGGAGCTGTTTTTT
abundance: many; d_gene: NA; j_gene: TRBJ2-1; v_gene: TRBV6-2/TRBV6-3; CDR3aa: CASLPRATYNEQFF; CDR3nt: TGTGCCAGCCTCCCACGCGCGACCTACAATGAGCAGTTCTTC
abundance: many; d_gene: TRBD2; j_gene: TRBJ2-3; v_gene: TRBV27; CDR3aa: CASSPLAGKFIDTQYF; CDR3nt: TGTGCCAGCAGTCCTCTAGCGGGAAAATTCATAGATACGCAGTATTTT
abundance: NA; d_gene: NA; j_gene: TRBJ2-1; v_gene: TRBV27; CDR3aa: CASIRHPRDRVSLAGRSEQFF; CDR3nt: TGTGCCAGCATCCGCCACCCCCGGGACAGGGTTTCGCTAGCGGGAAGGAGTGAGCAGTTCTTC
abundance: many; d_gene: TRBD2; j_gene: TRBJ2-2; v_gene: TRBV5-1; CDR3aa: CASSLNEGGPSGELFF; CDR3nt: TGCGCCAGCAGCTTGAATGAGGGAGGGCCCTCCGGGGAGCTGTTTTTT
abundance: NA; d_gene: NA; j_gene: TRBJ1-1; v_gene: TRBV18; CDR3aa: CASSPDGEAFF; CDR3nt: TGTGCCAGCTCACCAGACGGTGAAGCTTTCTTT
abundance: NA; d_gene: NA; j_gene: TRBJ2-3; v_gene: TRBV29-1; CDR3aa: CSVEGKHTDTQYF; CDR3nt: TGCAGCGTTGAGGGAAAACACACAGATACGCAGTATTTT
abundance: NA; d_gene: NA; j_gene: TRBJ1-2; v_gene: TRBV25-1; CDR3aa: CASWEGVSYGYTF; CDR3nt: TGTGCCAGCTGGGAAGGGGTGTCCTATGGCTACACCTTC
abundance: many; d_gene: NA; j_gene: TRBJ2-7; v_gene: TRBV7-8; CDR3aa: CASSPPDLWQYF; CDR3nt: TGTGCCAGCAGCCCGCCAGACCTTTGGCAGTACTTC
abundance: few; d_gene: NA; j_gene: TRBJ2-7; v_gene: TRBV19; CDR3aa: CASSKAGGGYEQYF; CDR3nt: TGTGCCAGTAGTAAGGCTGGGGGCGGCTACGAGCAGTACTTC
abundance: many; d_gene: NA; j_gene: TRBJ1-1; v_gene: TRBV5-1; CDR3aa: CASSLATEGGEAFF; CDR3nt: TGCGCCAGCAGCTTGGCCACGGAGGGAGGTGAAGCTTTCTTT
abundance: many; d_gene: NA; j_gene: TRBJ2-5; v_gene: TRBV11-2; CDR3aa: CASSGFRETQYF; CDR3nt: TGTGCCAGCAGTGGGTTTCGGGAGACCCAGTACTTC
abundance: NA; d_gene: TRBD1; j_gene: TRBJ2-3; v_gene: TRBV12-3/TRBV12-4; CDR3aa: CASSVQGETDTQYF; CDR3nt: TGTGCCAGCAGTGTGCAGGGGGAGACAGATACGCAGTATTTT
abundance: NA; d_gene: NA; j_gene: TRBJ2-7; v_gene: TRBV15; CDR3aa: CATSRTGPYEQYF; CDR3nt: TGTGCCACCAGCAGGACAGGACCCTACGAGCAGTACTTC
abundance: many; d_gene: TRBD2; j_gene: TRBJ2-1; v_gene: TRBV9; CDR3aa: CASSPGGAVNEQFF; CDR3nt: TGTGCCAGCAGCCCCGGGGGGGCCGTGAATGAGCAGTTCTTC
abundance: few; d_gene: NA; j_gene: TRBJ2-3; v_gene: TRBV27; CDR3aa: CASSLRGNRYTDTQYF; CDR3nt: TGTGCCAGCAGTTTAAGGGGGAATCGGTACACAGATACGCAGTATTTT
abundance: NA; d_gene: TRBD1; j_gene: TRBJ2-7; v_gene: TRBV7-6; CDR3aa: CASSRQGGNEQYF; CDR3nt: TGTGCCAGCAGCCGACAGGGGGGCAACGAGCAGTACTTC
abundance: many; d_gene: NA; j_gene: TRBJ2-7; v_gene: TRBV24-1; CDR3aa: CATSDHTLAGQSTEQYF; CDR3nt: TGTGCCACCAGTGATCACACTTTAGCGGGACAGTCTACCGAGCAGTACTTC
abundance: few; d_gene: NA; j_gene: TRBJ2-3; v_gene: TRBV7-2; CDR3aa: CASSLGAGRVSDTQYF; CDR3nt: TGTGCCAGCAGCTTGGGGGCTGGTCGGGTCTCAGATACGCAGTATTTT
abundance: many; d_gene: NA; j_gene: TRBJ2-5; v_gene: TRBV3-2; CDR3aa: CASSLTRAWEPPQETQYF; CDR3nt: TGTGCCAGCAGCCTTACCCGGGCCTGGGAGCCCCCCCAAGAGACCCAGTACTTC
abundance: NA; d_gene: TRBD1; j_gene: TRBJ2-7; v_gene: TRBV15; CDR3aa: CATSRTGVSYEQYF; CDR3nt: TGTGCCACCAGCAGAACAGGGGTTTCCTACGAGCAGTACTTC
abundance: many; d_gene: NA; j_gene: TRBJ2-1; v_gene: TRBV20-1; CDR3aa: CSAVQDSGPYNEQFF; CDR3nt: TGCAGTGCGGTACAGGACAGCGGCCCCTACAATGAGCAGTTCTTC
abundance: NA; d_gene: NA; j_gene: TRBJ2-1; v_gene: TRBV3-1; CDR3aa: CASSQDKWGGRAANEQFF; CDR3nt: TGTGCCAGCAGCCAAGATAAGTGGGGCGGGCGGGCCGCCAATGAGCAGTTCTTC
abundance: many; d_gene: TRBD1; j_gene: TRBJ1-2; v_gene: TRBV9; CDR3aa: CASSVQGAFGYGYTF; CDR3nt: TGTGCCAGCAGCGTACAGGGGGCCTTCGGCTATGGCTACACCTTC
abundance: many; d_gene: NA; j_gene: TRBJ2-7; v_gene: TRBV9; CDR3aa: CASSVTAASYEQYF; CDR3nt: TGTGCCAGCAGCGTAACGGCGGCCTCCTACGAGCAGTACTTC
abundance: few; d_gene: TRBD2; j_gene: TRBJ2-1; v_gene: TRBV2; CDR3aa: CANSEGGSGSGSNEQFF; CDR3nt: TGTGCCAACAGTGAAGGAGGTAGCGGGAGTGGGTCCAATGAGCAGTTCTTC
abundance: many; d_gene: TRBD1; j_gene: TRBJ1-5; v_gene: TRBV12-3/TRBV12-4; CDR3aa: CASSPDRGDSNQPQHF; CDR3nt: TGTGCCAGCAGCCCGGACAGGGGCGATAGCAATCAGCCCCAGCATTTT
abundance: many; d_gene: NA; j_gene: TRBJ2-5; v_gene: TRBV2; CDR3aa: CASSWAGPQETQYF; CDR3nt: TGTGCCAGCAGTTGGGCAGGCCCCCAAGAGACCCAGTACTTC
abundance: NA; d_gene: NA; j_gene: TRBJ2-2; v_gene: TRBV12-3/TRBV12-4; CDR3aa: CASSLVDPGELFF; CDR3nt: TGTGCCAGCAGTTTAGTTGATCCCGGGGAGCTGTTTTTT
abundance: many; d_gene: TRBD1; j_gene: TRBJ1-2; v_gene: TRBV2; CDR3aa: CASRGTGGYGYTF; CDR3nt: TGTGCCAGCAGAGGGACAGGGGGCTATGGCTACACCTTC
abundance: many; d_gene: TRBD1; j_gene: TRBJ2-1; v_gene: TRBV28; CDR3aa: CASSSWTGTINEQFF; CDR3nt: TGTGCCAGCAGTTCCTGGACAGGGACCATCAATGAGCAGTTCTTC
abundance: many; d_gene: NA; j_gene: TRBJ2-7; v_gene: TRBV12-3/TRBV12-4; CDR3aa: CASSSSGPVYEQYF; CDR3nt: TGTGCCAGCAGTTCGTCGGGGCCGGTCTACGAGCAGTACTTC
abundance: many; d_gene: NA; j_gene: TRBJ2-1; v_gene: TRBV7-6; CDR3aa: CASSLLGRSYNEQFF; CDR3nt: TGTGCCAGCAGCTTATTGGGCAGGTCCTACAATGAGCAGTTCTTC
abundance: many; d_gene: NA; j_gene: TRBJ2-7; v_gene: TRBV11-1; CDR3aa: CASSLDRPTSYEQYF; CDR3nt: TGTGCCAGCAGCTTAGACAGGCCTACGTCCTACGAGCAGTACTTC
abundance: many; d_gene: NA; j_gene: TRBJ1-4; v_gene: TRBV7-8; CDR3aa: CASSLPGLATNEKLFF; CDR3nt: TGTGCCAGCAGCTTACCGGGGCTTGCAACTAATGAAAAACTGTTTTTT
abundance: many; d_gene: TRBD2; j_gene: TRBJ2-1; v_gene: TRBV2; CDR3aa: CASSDALAGGEQFF; CDR3nt: TGTGCCAGCAGTGATGCACTAGCGGGAGGTGAGCAGTTCTTC
abundance: NA; d_gene: NA; j_gene: TRBJ2-2; v_gene: TRBV20-1; CDR3aa: CSAREQGIGGELFF; CDR3nt: TGCAGTGCTAGAGAACAGGGTATTGGCGGGGAGCTGTTTTTT
abundance: many; d_gene: TRBD1; j_gene: TRBJ1-5; v_gene: TRBV5-5; CDR3aa: CASSSKFRDRVLSNQPQHF; CDR3nt: TGTGCCAGCAGCTCTAAATTCCGGGACAGGGTGCTGAGCAATCAGCCCCAGCATTTT
abundance: few; d_gene: TRBD2; j_gene: TRBJ2-1; v_gene: TRBV20-1; CDR3aa: CSAGGLNPYDEQFF; CDR3nt: TGCAGTGCCGGGGGACTAAACCCTTACGATGAGCAGTTCTTC
abundance: few; d_gene: NA; j_gene: TRBJ1-4; v_gene: TRBV6-1; CDR3aa: CASSEAGPARFIEKLFF; CDR3nt: TGTGCCAGCAGTGAAGCGGGCCCTGCAAGGTTTATTGAAAAACTGTTTTTT
abundance: few; d_gene: NA; j_gene: TRBJ2-3; v_gene: TRBV27; CDR3aa: CASSLRGVATDTQYF; CDR3nt: TGTGCCAGCAGTTTAAGGGGGGTAGCCACAGATACGCAGTATTTT
abundance: NA; d_gene: NA; j_gene: TRBJ1-2; v_gene: TRBV5-6; CDR3aa: CASSLEGSGRARPHYGYTF; CDR3nt: TGTGCCAGCAGCTTGGAGGGTAGCGGGAGGGCCAGGCCTCACTATGGCTACACCTTC
abundance: many; d_gene: TRBD1; j_gene: TRBJ2-7; v_gene: TRBV5-1; CDR3aa: CASSKGGSIYEQYF; CDR3nt: TGCGCCAGCAGCAAAGGGGGCTCTATCTACGAGCAGTACTTC
abundance: NA; d_gene: TRBD1; j_gene: TRBJ1-5; v_gene: TRBV19; CDR3aa: CASTTGQGKSNQPQHF; CDR3nt: TGTGCCAGTACCACCGGACAGGGCAAAAGCAATCAGCCCCAGCATTTT
abundance: many; d_gene: NA; j_gene: TRBJ1-5; v_gene: TRBV10-3; CDR3aa: CAISDRPQGSQPQHF; CDR3nt: TGTGCCATCAGTGATCGACCTCAGGGAAGTCAGCCCCAGCATTTT
abundance: NA; d_gene: TRBD2; j_gene: TRBJ2-3; v_gene: TRBV20-1; CDR3aa: CSARAGTSGPDTQYF; CDR3nt: TGCAGTGCTAGGGCTGGGACTAGCGGCCCAGATACGCAGTATTTT
abundance: many; d_gene: TRBD1; j_gene: TRBJ2-7; v_gene: TRBV28; CDR3aa: CASSEGNRGYEQYF; CDR3nt: TGTGCCAGCAGTGAGGGGAACAGGGGATACGAGCAGTACTTC
abundance: NA; d_gene: NA; j_gene: TRBJ2-7; v_gene: TRBV7-9; CDR3aa: CASQTGTGTYEQYF; CDR3nt: TGTGCCAGCCAGACCGGGACGGGAACCTACGAGCAGTACTTC
abundance: NA; d_gene: NA; j_gene: TRBJ2-1; v_gene: TRBV24-1; CDR3aa: CATSDLDRHNEQFF; CDR3nt: TGTGCCACCAGTGATCTCGACCGTCACAATGAGCAGTTCTTC
abundance: many; d_gene: TRBD2; j_gene: TRBJ2-1; v_gene: TRBV4-1; CDR3aa: CASSHAGVGDNEQFF; CDR3nt: TGCGCCAGCAGCCATGCGGGAGTAGGTGACAATGAGCAGTTCTTC